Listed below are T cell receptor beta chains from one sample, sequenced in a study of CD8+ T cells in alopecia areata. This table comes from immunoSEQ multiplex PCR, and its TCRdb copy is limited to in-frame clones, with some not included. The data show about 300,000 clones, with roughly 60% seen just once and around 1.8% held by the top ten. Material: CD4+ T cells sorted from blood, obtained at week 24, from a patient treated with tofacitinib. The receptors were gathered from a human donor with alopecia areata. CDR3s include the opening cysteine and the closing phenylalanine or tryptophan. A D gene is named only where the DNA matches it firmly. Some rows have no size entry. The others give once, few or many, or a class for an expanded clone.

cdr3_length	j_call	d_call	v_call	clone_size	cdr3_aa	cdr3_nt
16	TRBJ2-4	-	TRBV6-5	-	CASSYTVVLAKNIQYF	TGTGCCAGCAGTTACACGGTAGTTCTAGCCAAAAACATTCAGTACTTC
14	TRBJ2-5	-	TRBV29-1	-	CSVELRDTEETQYF	TGCAGCGTTGAATTGAGGGACACCGAAGAGACCCAGTACTTC
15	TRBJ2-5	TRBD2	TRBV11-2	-	CASSPRLADRPAQYF	TGTGCCAGCAGCCCGCGACTAGCGGACCGACCCGCCCAGTACTTC
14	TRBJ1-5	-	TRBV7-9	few	CASSLNIPGQPQHF	TGTGCCAGCAGCTTAAATATTCCAGGACAGCCCCAGCATTTT
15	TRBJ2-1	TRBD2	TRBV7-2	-	CASSERGGSYNEQFF	TGTGCCAGCAGCGAACGGGGGGGCTCCTACAATGAGCAGTTCTTC
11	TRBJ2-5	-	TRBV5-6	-	CASSAEETQYF	TGTGCCAGCAGCGCGGAAGAGACCCAGTACTTC
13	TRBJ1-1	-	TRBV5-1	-	CASSLGMNTEAFF	TGCGCCAGCAGCTTGGGGATGAACACTGAAGCTTTCTTT
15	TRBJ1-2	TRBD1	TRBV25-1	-	CASSGPFDRADGYTF	TGTGCCAGCAGTGGCCCCTTCGACAGGGCCGATGGCTACACCTTC
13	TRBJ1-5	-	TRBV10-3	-	CAISPASNQPQHF	TGTGCCATCAGCCCGGCTAGCAATCAGCCCCAGCATTTT
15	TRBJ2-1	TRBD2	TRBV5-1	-	CASSTSGTSGGSKFF	TGCGCCAGCAGCACCTCCGGGACTAGCGGGGGCAGTAAGTTCTTC
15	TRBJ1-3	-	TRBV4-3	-	CASSPVRGGGNTIYF	TGCGCCAGCAGCCCCGTACGGGGGGGCGGAAACACCATATATTTT
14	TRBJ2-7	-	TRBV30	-	CAWTAGGVPYEQYF	TGTGCCTGGACTGCGGGCGGGGTCCCCTACGAGCAGTACTTC
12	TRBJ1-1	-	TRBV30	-	CAWSVLNTEAFF	TGTGCCTGGAGTGTATTAAACACTGAAGCTTTCTTT
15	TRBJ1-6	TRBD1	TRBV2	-	CASSDVGQVNSPLHF	TGTGCCAGCAGTGATGTCGGACAGGTTAATTCACCCCTCCACTTT
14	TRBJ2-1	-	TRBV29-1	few	CSVVVGSSYNEQFF	TGCAGCGTTGTTGTCGGAAGCTCCTACAATGAGCAGTTCTTC
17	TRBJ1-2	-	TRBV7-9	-	CASSYKQGQGLASGYTF	TGTGCCAGCAGCTATAAACAGGGTCAGGGCCTGGCGAGTGGCTACACCTTC
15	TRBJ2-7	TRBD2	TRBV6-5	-	CASSYAAGATYEQYF	TGTGCCAGCAGTTACGCAGCGGGGGCCACCTACGAGCAGTACTTC
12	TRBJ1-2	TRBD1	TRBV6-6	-	CAISVTGGGYTF	TGTGCCATCAGTGTTACAGGGGGCGGCTACACCTTC
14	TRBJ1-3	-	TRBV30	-	CAWREAYSGNTIYF	TGTGCCTGGAGGGAGGCGTACTCTGGAAACACCATATATTTT
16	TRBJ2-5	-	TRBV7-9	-	CASSLPPRGLGETQYF	TGTGCCAGCAGCCTACCCCCCAGGGGTTTGGGAGAGACCCAGTACTTC
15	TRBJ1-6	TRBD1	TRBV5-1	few	CASSLDRGPGRPLHF	TGCGCCAGCAGCTTGGACAGGGGCCCCGGAAGGCCCCTCCACTTT
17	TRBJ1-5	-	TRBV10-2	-	CASSERPGLLSAKPQHF	TGCGCCAGCAGTGAAAGGCCAGGGCTCCTGTCGGCAAAGCCCCAGCATTTT
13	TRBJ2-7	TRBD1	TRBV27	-	CASSLYYRGEQYF	TGTGCCAGCAGTTTATATTACAGGGGTGAGCAGTACTTC
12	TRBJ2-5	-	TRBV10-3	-	CAISDSLKTQYF	TGTGCCATCAGTGACAGCTTGAAGACCCAGTACTTC
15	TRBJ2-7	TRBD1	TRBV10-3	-	CAIRFGQGSSYEQYF	TGTGCCATCAGGTTCGGACAGGGGAGCTCCTACGAGCAGTACTTC
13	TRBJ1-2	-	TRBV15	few	CATSMDGRDGYTF	TGTGCCACCAGCATGGACGGTAGGGATGGCTACACCTTC
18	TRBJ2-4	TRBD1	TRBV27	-	CASSLFAVVGDSKNIQYF	TGTGCCAGCAGTTTATTTGCGGTGGTGGGGGACAGCAAAAACATTCAGTACTTC